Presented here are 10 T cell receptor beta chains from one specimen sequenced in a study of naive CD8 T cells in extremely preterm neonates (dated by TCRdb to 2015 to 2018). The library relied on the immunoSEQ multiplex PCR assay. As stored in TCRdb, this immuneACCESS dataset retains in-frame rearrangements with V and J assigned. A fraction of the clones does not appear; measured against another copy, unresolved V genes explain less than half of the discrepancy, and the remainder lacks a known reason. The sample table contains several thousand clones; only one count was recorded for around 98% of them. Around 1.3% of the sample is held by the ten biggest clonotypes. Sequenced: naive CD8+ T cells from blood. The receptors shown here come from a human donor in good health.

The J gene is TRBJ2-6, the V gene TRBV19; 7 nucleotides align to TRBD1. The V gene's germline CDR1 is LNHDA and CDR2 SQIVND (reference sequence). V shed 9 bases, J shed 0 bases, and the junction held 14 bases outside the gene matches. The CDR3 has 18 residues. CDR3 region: CASRPRGTVSSGANVLTF. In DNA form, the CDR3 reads TGTGCCAGCAGACCTAGGGGGACAGTAAGCTCTGGGGCCAACGTCCTGACTTTC.

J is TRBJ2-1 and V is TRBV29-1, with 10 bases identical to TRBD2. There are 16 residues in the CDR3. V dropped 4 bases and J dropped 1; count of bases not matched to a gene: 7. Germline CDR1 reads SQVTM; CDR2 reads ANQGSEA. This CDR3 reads CSVARSSGGSYNEQFF. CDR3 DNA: TGCAGCGTTGCGAGGTCTAGCGGGGGTTCCTACAATGAGCAGTTCTTC.

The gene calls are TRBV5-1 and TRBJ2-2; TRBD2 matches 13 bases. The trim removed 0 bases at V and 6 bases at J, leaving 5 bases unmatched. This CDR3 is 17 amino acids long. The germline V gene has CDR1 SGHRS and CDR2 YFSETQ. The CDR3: CASSLESGLAGSGELFF. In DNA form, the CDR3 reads TGCGCCAGCAGCTTGGAATCGGGACTAGCGGGGTCCGGGGAGCTGTTTTTT.

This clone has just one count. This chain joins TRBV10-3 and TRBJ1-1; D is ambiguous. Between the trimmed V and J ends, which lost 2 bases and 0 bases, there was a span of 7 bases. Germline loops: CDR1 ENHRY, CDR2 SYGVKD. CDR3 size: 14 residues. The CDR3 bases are TGTGCCATCAGTGAGATCGACTTGAACACTGAAGCTTTCTTT. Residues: CAISEIDLNTEAFF.

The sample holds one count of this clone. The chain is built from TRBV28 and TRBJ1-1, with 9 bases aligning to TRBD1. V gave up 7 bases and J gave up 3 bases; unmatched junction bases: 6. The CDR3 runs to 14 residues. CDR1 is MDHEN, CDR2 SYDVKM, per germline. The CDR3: CASNEQGADTEAFF. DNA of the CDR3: TGTGCCAGCAACGAACAGGGGGCAGACACTGAAGCTTTCTTT.

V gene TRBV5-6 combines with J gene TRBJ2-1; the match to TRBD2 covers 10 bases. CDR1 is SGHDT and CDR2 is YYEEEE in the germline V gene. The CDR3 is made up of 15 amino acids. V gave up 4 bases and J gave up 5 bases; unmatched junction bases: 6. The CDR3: CASSRGLAVHNEQFF. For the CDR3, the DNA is TGTGCCAGCAGCCGAGGACTAGCGGTCCACAATGAGCAGTTCTTC.

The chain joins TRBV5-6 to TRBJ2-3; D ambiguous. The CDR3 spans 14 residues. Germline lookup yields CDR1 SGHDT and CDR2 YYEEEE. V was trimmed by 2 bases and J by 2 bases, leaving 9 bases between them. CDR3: CASSLVADTDTQYF. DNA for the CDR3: TGTGCCAGCAGCTTAGTGGCAGACACAGATACGCAGTATTTT.

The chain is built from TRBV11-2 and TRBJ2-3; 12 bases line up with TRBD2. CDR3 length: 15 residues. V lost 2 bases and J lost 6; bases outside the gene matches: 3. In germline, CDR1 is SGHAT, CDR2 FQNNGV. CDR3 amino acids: CASSLRLAGGDTQYF. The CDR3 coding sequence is TGTGCCAGCAGCTTAAGGCTAGCGGGAGGGGATACGCAGTATTTT.

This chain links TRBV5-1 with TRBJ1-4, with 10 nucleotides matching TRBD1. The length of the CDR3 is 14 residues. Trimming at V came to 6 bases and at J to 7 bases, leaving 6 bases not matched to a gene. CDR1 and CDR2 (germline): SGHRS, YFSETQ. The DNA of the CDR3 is TGCGCCAGCATGCCCGGGACAGGGGTTGAAAAACTGTTTTTT. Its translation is CASMPGTGVEKLFF.

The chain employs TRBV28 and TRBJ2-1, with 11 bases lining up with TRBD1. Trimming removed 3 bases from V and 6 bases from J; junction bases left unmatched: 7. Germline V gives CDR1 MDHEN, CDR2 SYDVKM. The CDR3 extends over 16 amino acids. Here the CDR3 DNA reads TGTGCCAGCAGTTTCTGGACAGGGGGCGCCCGCAATGAGCAGTTCTTC. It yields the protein CASSFWTGGARNEQFF. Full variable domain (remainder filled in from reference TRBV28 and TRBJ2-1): DVKVTQSSRYLVKRTGEKVFLECVQDMDHENMFWYRQDPGLGLRLIYFSYDVKMKEKGDIPEGYSVSREKKERFSLILESASTNQTSMYLCASSFWTGGARNEQFFGPGTRLTVL.